This T cell receptor (beta chain) stems from a study of blood T cells in healthy people across ages. V was clipped by 3 bases and J by 6 bases; unmatched bases: 5. Germline V gene data show CDR1 as DFQATT and CDR2 as SNEGSKA (reference sequence). The CDR3 is 13 amino acids. The second PCR ran 7 to 11 cycles with a sample-barcoded 5' primer and J-beta primers. Each TCR beta cDNA got a 12-nucleotide random molecular identifier. TCRdb recomputed calls from the 5' RACE reads with MiXCR, one row per CDR3 protein. The repertoire holds hundreds of thousands of distinct CDR3 sequences, with 50% to 65% as singletons.

The material sequenced was blood. J is TRBJ1-2 and V is TRBV20-1, with 9 bases lining up with TRBD1. This receptor was taken from an elderly man in good health. This chain's CDR3 is CSASRDRDDGYTF. The CDR3 DNA is TGCAGTGCTAGCCGGGACAGGGATGATGGCTACACCTTC.